Listed below are T cell receptor beta chains from one sample, sequenced in a study of CD8 T cells in Susac syndrome. TCRdb re-called the immunoSEQ multiplex PCR reads with MiXCR, one entry per CDR3 protein. Of under 200,000 distinct CDR3 sequences in the sample, about 94% are singletons; the top ten hold 0.13% to 0.15%. Sequences were obtained from CD4+ T cells from PBMCs. The receptors here all came from a human donor in good health. Both conserved end residues are part of each CDR3. A D gene is named only where the DNA matches it firmly. Clone size is not always given. Where it is, it says once, few, many or a class for expanded clones.

j_gene: TRBJ2-1; d_gene: TRBD2; abundance: .; v_gene: TRBV9; CDR3nt: TGTGCCAGCAGCGTAGGGTTAGCGGGGGGAAGGAATGAGCAGTTCTTC; CDR3aa: CASSVGLAGGRNEQFF
j_gene: TRBJ2-3; d_gene: .; abundance: .; v_gene: TRBV29-1; CDR3nt: TGCAGCGTTGTGGAGGGCACAGATACGCAGTATTTT; CDR3aa: CSVVEGTDTQYF
j_gene: TRBJ2-5; d_gene: .; abundance: .; v_gene: TRBV5-1; CDR3nt: TGCGCCAGCAGCTTACAGGGTCACCAAGAGACCCAGTACTTC; CDR3aa: CASSLQGHQETQYF
j_gene: TRBJ2-5; d_gene: TRBD2; abundance: .; v_gene: TRBV29-1; CDR3nt: TGCAGCCATAGTTCCGCGGGGGGGGAGACCCAGTACTTC; CDR3aa: CSHSSAGGETQYF
j_gene: TRBJ2-7; d_gene: TRBD1; abundance: .; v_gene: TRBV20-1; CDR3nt: TGCAGTGCTGCCCCGGGACAGAGCCCATCCTACGAGCAGTACTTC; CDR3aa: CSAAPGQSPSYEQYF
j_gene: TRBJ2-7; d_gene: .; abundance: .; v_gene: TRBV3-1; CDR3nt: TGTGCCAGCAGCCGCCGAAGCTCCTACGAGCAGTACTTC; CDR3aa: CASSRRSSYEQYF
j_gene: TRBJ2-1; d_gene: .; abundance: .; v_gene: TRBV7-2; CDR3nt: TGTGCCAGCACAACCTCAGGGAATGAGCAGTTCTTC; CDR3aa: CASTTSGNEQFF
j_gene: TRBJ1-6; d_gene: .; abundance: .; v_gene: TRBV27; CDR3nt: TGTGCCAGCAGTTTAAGCACGAACCTTAGGAATTCACCCCTCCACTTT; CDR3aa: CASSLSTNLRNSPLHF
j_gene: TRBJ2-7; d_gene: .; abundance: .; v_gene: TRBV23-1; CDR3nt: TGCGCCAGCAGTCAATGCGCCAGGATCGCACTAACCTACGAGCAGTACTTC; CDR3aa: CASSQCARIALTYEQYF
j_gene: TRBJ2-3; d_gene: .; abundance: .; v_gene: TRBV20-1; CDR3nt: TGCAGTGCTAGAGCGGGTGCGGTAACCACAGATACGCAGTATTTT; CDR3aa: CSARAGAVTTDTQYF
j_gene: TRBJ2-6; d_gene: .; abundance: .; v_gene: TRBV7-2; CDR3nt: TGTGCCAGCAGCTTAGCGCGCTCTGGGGCCAACGTCCTGACTTTC; CDR3aa: CASSLARSGANVLTF
j_gene: TRBJ1-6; d_gene: .; abundance: .; v_gene: TRBV5-8; CDR3nt: TGTGCCAGCAGCGCCCTCGGGAATTCACCCCTCCACTTT; CDR3aa: CASSALGNSPLHF
j_gene: TRBJ1-5; d_gene: .; abundance: .; v_gene: TRBV3-1; CDR3nt: TGTGCCAGCAGCCAACGGGGACGCAATCAGCCCCAGCATTTT; CDR3aa: CASSQRGRNQPQHF
j_gene: TRBJ2-3; d_gene: TRBD1; abundance: .; v_gene: TRBV29-1; CDR3nt: TGCAGCGCAGGACAGGGAAGGAGGTCAGATACGCAGTATTTT; CDR3aa: CSAGQGRRSDTQYF
j_gene: TRBJ2-3; d_gene: .; abundance: once; v_gene: TRBV24-1; CDR3nt: TGTGCCACCAGTGGCTACAGGGAACCAGATACGCAGTATTTT; CDR3aa: CATSGYREPDTQYF
j_gene: TRBJ1-1; d_gene: .; abundance: once; v_gene: TRBV20-1; CDR3nt: TGCAGTGCTAGAGATCCCGCCAGGGGCGACATGAACACTGAAGCTTTCTTT; CDR3aa: CSARDPARGDMNTEAFF
j_gene: TRBJ2-7; d_gene: .; abundance: .; v_gene: TRBV3-1; CDR3nt: TGTGCCAGCAGCCAGCGGGACACCTACTACGAGCAGTACTTC; CDR3aa: CASSQRDTYYEQYF
j_gene: TRBJ1-6; d_gene: .; abundance: .; v_gene: TRBV20-1; CDR3nt: TGCAGTGCTCAGAAGCGGGGGATTGGTTCACCCCTCCACTTT; CDR3aa: CSAQKRGIGSPLHF
j_gene: TRBJ1-1; d_gene: .; abundance: .; v_gene: TRBV19; CDR3nt: TGTGCCAGTAGTACGAGACGAATTGTTACTGAAGCTTTCTTT; CDR3aa: CASSTRRIVTEAFF
j_gene: TRBJ2-7; d_gene: .; abundance: .; v_gene: TRBV11-2; CDR3nt: TGTGCCAGCAGCAGGTCAGGTACCTACGAGCAGTACTTC; CDR3aa: CASSRSGTYEQYF
j_gene: TRBJ1-2; d_gene: .; abundance: .; v_gene: TRBV7-9; CDR3nt: TGTGCCAGCAGCTTAGGTCCCGGGACGTTCTATGGCTACACCTTC; CDR3aa: CASSLGPGTFYGYTF
j_gene: TRBJ2-1; d_gene: TRBD1; abundance: .; v_gene: TRBV9; CDR3nt: TGTGCCAGCAGCGTCGGACAGGGGCCTTACAATGAGCAGTTCTTC; CDR3aa: CASSVGQGPYNEQFF
j_gene: TRBJ2-5; d_gene: TRBD2; abundance: few; v_gene: TRBV9; CDR3nt: TGTGCCAGCAGCGTAGAAGCGGGGGAGACCCAGTACTTC; CDR3aa: CASSVEAGETQYF
j_gene: TRBJ2-3; d_gene: TRBD2; abundance: .; v_gene: TRBV12-3/TRBV12-4; CDR3nt: TGTGCCACTAGCGGGTTCAGGGGCACAGATACGCAGTATTTT; CDR3aa: CATSGFRGTDTQYF
j_gene: TRBJ2-3; d_gene: TRBD1; abundance: .; v_gene: TRBV30; CDR3nt: TGTGCCTGGAGGGAGACAGGGGAGTTCGGCACAGATACGCAGTATTTT; CDR3aa: CAWRETGEFGTDTQYF
j_gene: TRBJ1-5; d_gene: .; abundance: .; v_gene: TRBV20-1; CDR3nt: TGCAGTGCTACCCTGGACAGTGCCGTGGGACCCCAGCATTTT; CDR3aa: CSATLDSAVGPQHF
j_gene: TRBJ1-5; d_gene: .; abundance: .; v_gene: TRBV18; CDR3nt: TGTGCCAGCTCACCATTGGAGACAGCTAGCAATCAGCCCCAGCATTTT; CDR3aa: CASSPLETASNQPQHF
j_gene: TRBJ2-3; d_gene: .; abundance: .; v_gene: TRBV6-2/TRBV6-3; CDR3nt: TGTGCCAGCAGTTACCCCACAGATACGCAGTATTTT; CDR3aa: CASSYPTDTQYF
j_gene: TRBJ2-3; d_gene: .; abundance: .; v_gene: TRBV20-1; CDR3nt: TGCGGCCTCCCGGGTAGGACATCCGGAGATACGCAGTATTTT; CDR3aa: CGLPGRTSGDTQYF
j_gene: TRBJ1-1; d_gene: .; abundance: .; v_gene: TRBV4-3; CDR3nt: TGCGCCAGCAGCCAGGGGAGGGAGAACACTGAAGCTTTCTTT; CDR3aa: CASSQGRENTEAFF
j_gene: TRBJ1-2; d_gene: .; abundance: .; v_gene: TRBV6-2/TRBV6-3; CDR3nt: TGTGCCAGCAGCCACGGCCCCGGTGGGAGAGGCTACACCTTC; CDR3aa: CASSHGPGGRGYTF
j_gene: TRBJ2-1; d_gene: .; abundance: .; v_gene: TRBV30; CDR3nt: TGTGCCTGGGAGCAAACAGGTCCCCCTGTGAATGAGCAGTTCTTC; CDR3aa: CAWEQTGPPVNEQFF
j_gene: TRBJ1-2; d_gene: .; abundance: once; v_gene: TRBV5-1; CDR3nt: TGCGCCAGCACCGATCAACAGGGTCATTATGGCTACACCTTC; CDR3aa: CASTDQQGHYGYTF
j_gene: TRBJ2-5; d_gene: .; abundance: .; v_gene: TRBV20-1; CDR3nt: TGCAGTGCCGCAGTAAGAGAGACCCAGTACTTC; CDR3aa: CSAAVRETQYF
j_gene: TRBJ2-2; d_gene: TRBD2; abundance: .; v_gene: TRBV9; CDR3nt: TGTGCCAGCAGCATAAGCGGGGCCCGAGGCACCGGGGAGCTGTTTTTT; CDR3aa: CASSISGARGTGELFF
j_gene: TRBJ1-2; d_gene: .; abundance: .; v_gene: TRBV20-1; CDR3nt: TGCAGTGCCAGAATCATCGAATGGGGGGACTATGGCTACACCTTC; CDR3aa: CSARIIEWGDYGYTF
j_gene: TRBJ1-3; d_gene: .; abundance: .; v_gene: TRBV27; CDR3nt: TGTGCCAGCAGTAGCTTCTCTGGAAACACCATATATTTT; CDR3aa: CASSSFSGNTIYF
j_gene: TRBJ2-1; d_gene: .; abundance: .; v_gene: TRBV15; CDR3nt: TGTGCCACCAGCAGAGGGGCACGGGGCGCAGAGTCTGAGCAGTTCTTC; CDR3aa: CATSRGARGAESEQFF
j_gene: TRBJ1-5; d_gene: TRBD1; abundance: .; v_gene: TRBV6-5; CDR3nt: TGTGCCAGCAGTTCGGGACAGGGAAGTCAGCCCCAGCATTTT; CDR3aa: CASSSGQGSQPQHF
j_gene: TRBJ2-3; d_gene: TRBD2; abundance: .; v_gene: TRBV6-2/TRBV6-3; CDR3nt: TGTGCCAGCACCCACGGGTCGCTAGCGGGGGAAACCACAGATACGCAGTATTTT; CDR3aa: CASTHGSLAGETTDTQYF
j_gene: TRBJ1-1; d_gene: .; abundance: .; v_gene: TRBV29-1; CDR3nt: TGCAGCGTTGAGGATCACAGGACGAACACTGAAGCTTTCTTT; CDR3aa: CSVEDHRTNTEAFF
j_gene: TRBJ1-2; d_gene: TRBD1; abundance: .; v_gene: TRBV29-1; CDR3nt: TGCAGCGTCCGCAGACAGGGGCTTGGGGGCTACACCTTC; CDR3aa: CSVRRQGLGGYTF
j_gene: TRBJ2-1; d_gene: TRBD1; abundance: .; v_gene: TRBV12-3/TRBV12-4; CDR3nt: TGTGCCAGCAGCCCACAGGGGCCCCCGACCAATGAGCAGTTCTTC; CDR3aa: CASSPQGPPTNEQFF
j_gene: TRBJ2-7; d_gene: .; abundance: .; v_gene: TRBV18; CDR3nt: TGTGCCAGCTCACCCAGCCGGGGATACGAGCAGTACTTC; CDR3aa: CASSPSRGYEQYF
j_gene: TRBJ1-6; d_gene: .; abundance: .; v_gene: TRBV27; CDR3nt: TGTGCCAGCAGTTTTTTGGGGAATTCACCCCTCCACTTT; CDR3aa: CASSFLGNSPLHF
j_gene: TRBJ1-2; d_gene: .; abundance: .; v_gene: TRBV4-3; CDR3nt: TGCGCCAGCAGCCAAGATACGAGGCGGGGCTACACCTTC; CDR3aa: CASSQDTRRGYTF
j_gene: TRBJ2-2; d_gene: .; abundance: .; v_gene: TRBV6-1; CDR3nt: TGTGCCAGCAAGGGCAGGGACACCGGGGAGCTGTTTTTT; CDR3aa: CASKGRDTGELFF
j_gene: TRBJ1-2; d_gene: TRBD1; abundance: .; v_gene: TRBV7-9; CDR3nt: TGTGCCAGCAGCCCGGAACAGGGGAACTATGGCTACACCTTC; CDR3aa: CASSPEQGNYGYTF
j_gene: TRBJ2-7; d_gene: TRBD2; abundance: .; v_gene: TRBV4-3; CDR3nt: TGCGCCAGCAGCCAAGACCGGGGGGGCTCCTACGAGCAGTACTTC; CDR3aa: CASSQDRGGSYEQYF
j_gene: TRBJ2-5; d_gene: .; abundance: .; v_gene: TRBV6-2/TRBV6-3; CDR3nt: TGTGCCAGCCGACCGGCCCTAGCGCAAGAGACCCAGTACTTC; CDR3aa: CASRPALAQETQYF
j_gene: TRBJ1-2; d_gene: .; abundance: .; v_gene: TRBV20-1; CDR3nt: TGCAGTGCTAACCGCGGCAACTATGGCTACACCTTC; CDR3aa: CSANRGNYGYTF
j_gene: TRBJ1-1; d_gene: .; abundance: .; v_gene: TRBV15; CDR3nt: TGTGCCACCAGCAGAGGACAGCCGAACACTGAAGCTTTCTTT; CDR3aa: CATSRGQPNTEAFF
j_gene: TRBJ1-2; d_gene: TRBD1; abundance: .; v_gene: TRBV30; CDR3nt: TGTGCCTGGAGTGTCGGACAGGCGCTCTATGGCTACACCTTC; CDR3aa: CAWSVGQALYGYTF
j_gene: TRBJ1-2; d_gene: .; abundance: once; v_gene: TRBV29-1; CDR3nt: TGCAGCGTAAAATTGATGGCCCCTGCGGACTATGGCTACACCTTC; CDR3aa: CSVKLMAPADYGYTF